The 23 T cell receptor beta chains given below trace back to one sample, sequenced in a study of early T cells in non-severe SARS-CoV-2 infection. One entry per CDR3 protein, called by TCRdb with MiXCR from the 5' RACE reads. The data contain about 70,000 distinct CDR3 sequences, over 3.5% of them seen just once; the ten biggest clones take up roughly 3.4%. The sample was whole blood, taken at baseline. Receptors originate from an adult who was a healthcare worker with PCR-confirmed SARS-CoV-2 infection or an uninfected control (not recorded which). The donor label of this sample is uncertain.

In this sample, this clonotype turned up many times. The chain combines TRBV20-1 with TRBJ1-3; no reliable D call. The V gene's germline CDR1 is DFQATT and CDR2 SNEGSKA (reference sequence). The V end lost 0 bases, the J end lost 0 bases, and 9 bases lay between the germline ends. This CDR3 is built from 15 residues. The CDR3 reads CSARDPPRSGNTIYF. The CDR3 region has the DNA TGCAGTGCTAGAGATCCCCCCCGCTCTGGAAACACCATATATTTT.

In its sample, this clonotype was seen many times. The chain has TRBV20-1 and TRBJ2-2, with D unresolved. V lost 5 bases, J lost 2 bases, and 9 bases lay in between. The CDR3 has 13 residues. From germline, CDR1 is DFQATT and CDR2 SNEGSKA (reference sequence). For the CDR3, the DNA is TGCAGTGCTGCCGGGCCTAACACCGGGGAGCTGTTTTTT. Protein product: CSAAGPNTGELFF.

This clonotype was seen ten or more times. The chain has TRBV10-1 and TRBJ1-5; no clear D. The V end lost 5 bases, the J end lost 6 bases, and 11 bases lay between the germline ends. Per the germline V gene, CDR1 is WNHNN and CDR2 is SYGVQD (reference sequence). CDR3 length: 13 residues. The CDR3 region has the DNA TGCGCCAGCAGTCGGGATTTGGGTCAGCCCCAGCATTTT. Protein product: CASSRDLGQPQHF.

In its sample, this clonotype was seen many times. The V gene is TRBV2, the J gene TRBJ2-7, with 12 bases that match TRBD1. This CDR3 region has 16 residues. The germline gives CDR1 SNHLY, CDR2 FYNNEI. The V segment lost 7 bases and the J segment 2 bases; nucleotides outside the gene matches: 9. The CDR3: CASKYSGTGGAYEQYF. The DNA for the CDR3 is TGTGCCAGCAAATACTCCGGGACAGGGGGCGCCTACGAGCAGTACTTC.

At least ten counts were recorded for this clonotype. The V gene is TRBV6-5, the J gene TRBJ2-2, with TRBD1 identical over 11 bases. CDR1 is MNHEY and CDR2 is SVGAGI in the germline V gene. V gave up 11 bases and J gave up 5 bases; unmatched junction bases: 4. There are 13 residues in the CDR3. CDR3 residues: CAGGQGATGELFF. The CDR3, as DNA: TGTGCCGGAGGACAGGGGGCAACCGGGGAGCTGTTTTTT.

The rearrangement links TRBV4-2 to TRBJ2-7, with a tentative D call TRBD1 (6 bases). In germline, CDR1 is LGHNA, CDR2 YNFKEQ. The CDR3 loop spans 14 amino acids. V was shortened by 1 base and J by 1 base, with 8 bases between the two germline ends. The chain's CDR3 is CASSQGQGSYEQYF. The CDR3 DNA is TGTGCCAGCAGCCAAGGTCAGGGGTCCTACGAGCAGTACTTC.

V is TRBV5-1 and J is TRBJ2-7; D is possibly TRBD1 (6 bases). V lost 6 bases and J lost 2, with 21 bases in between. This CDR3 has 16 residues. Germline values: CDR1 SGHRS, CDR2 YFSETQ. The DNA for the CDR3 is TGCGCCAGCACCTGGTCCCGGGACACGAGAGCCTACGAGCAGTACTTC. Protein: CASTWSRDTRAYEQYF.

In its sample, this clonotype was seen many times. This chain uses TRBV6-5 with TRBJ2-6; D is unresolved. Trimming stripped 5 bases from V and 2 bases from J, with 10 bases between. Germline V lookup: CDR1 MNHEY, CDR2 SVGAGI. This CDR3 has 15 amino acids. The DNA for the CDR3 is TGTGCCAGCAGTCCGGCAGCGACTGGGGCCAACGTCCTGACTTTC. Residues: CASSPAATGANVLTF.

This clonotype has more than one count but fewer than ten. V gene TRBV6-2 or TRBV6-3 combines with J gene TRBJ1-6; 8 bases match TRBD1. Trimming removed 5 bases from V and 7 bases from J; junction bases left unmatched: 1. Germline V lookup: CDR1 MNHEY, CDR2 SVGEGT. The CDR3 length is 13 residues. The CDR3 sequence is CASSGQGNSPLHF. CDR3 DNA sequence: TGTGCCAGCAGTGGACAGGGAAATTCACCCCTCCACTTT.

This clonotype was counted at least ten times. The chain carries TRBV19 and TRBJ2-3, with TRBD2 matching 14 bases. CDR1 LNHDA and CDR2 SQIVND come from the germline V gene (reference sequence). V trimming: 3 bases; J trimming: 5 bases; junction bases outside the gene matches: 4. This CDR3 spans 16 amino acids. CDR3 loop: CASSIGLAGGGDTQYF. DNA for the CDR3: TGTGCCAGTAGTATCGGACTAGCGGGGGGAGGAGATACGCAGTATTTT.

This clonotype was observed many times. This chain links TRBV6-4 with TRBJ2-7; 9 bases line up with TRBD1. The CDR3 runs 14 residues. Germline V lookup: CDR1 MRHNA, CDR2 SNTAGT. Unmatched junction bases numbered 3, after V lost 4 bases and J lost 2 bases. The CDR3 spells CASSAGQGTYEQYF. The DNA of the CDR3 is TGTGCCAGCAGTGCGGGACAGGGAACCTACGAGCAGTACTTC.

CDR3 region: CSARTSTEAFF. The CDR3 nucleotides are TGCAGTGCTAGAACTTCCACTGAAGCTTTCTTT. The V gene is TRBV20-1, the J gene TRBJ1-1; D ambiguous. Trimming cost V 2 bases and J 4 bases, with 5 bases left between them. The CDR3 has 11 residues. Germline V gives CDR1 DFQATT, CDR2 SNEGSKA (reference sequence).

This clonotype was detected a few times. V and J are TRBV5-6 and TRBJ2-7; either TRBD1 or TRBD2 may supply D (5 bases each). CDR1 and CDR2 (germline): SGHDT, YYEEEE. The CDR3 has 14 amino acids. Between the trimmed V and J ends, which lost 2 bases and 2 bases, there was a span of 11 bases. CDR3 protein: CASSLGTGTYEQYF. CDR3 sequence (DNA): TGTGCCAGCAGCTTAGGGACCGGAACCTACGAGCAGTACTTC.

This clonotype was observed a few times. The chain is built from TRBV10-3 and TRBJ1-2; D is unresolved. Trimming pared 9 bases from V and 0 bases from J, leaving 17 bases between. Germline CDR1 reads ENHRY; CDR2 reads SYGVKD. CDR3 length: 15 residues. The chain's CDR3 is CAMGLERQSNYGYTF. The CDR3 DNA follows: TGTGCCATGGGCCTCGAGAGGCAGTCTAACTATGGCTACACCTTC.

The genes are TRBV11-2 and TRBJ1-6; the D is unclear. The CDR3 has 14 residues. Germline V gene lookup returns CDR1 SGHAT and CDR2 FQNNGV. The V and J ends lost 4 bases and 6 bases respectively, with 10 bases between them. CDR3 amino acids: CASSSEIRNSPLHF. DNA of the CDR3: TGTGCCAGCAGCTCAGAAATCCGTAATTCACCCCTCCACTTT.

This clonotype was counted many times. The chain's CDR3 is CASRGTMNYGYTF. The CDR3 coding sequence is TGTGCCAGCAGAGGGACAATGAACTATGGCTACACCTTC. The chain links TRBV12-3 or TRBV12-4 to TRBJ1-2; a possible D gene is TRBD1 (6 bases). Trimming removed 6 bases at V and 2 bases at J, with 10 bases between. The CDR3 is 13 amino acids.

Many counts were recorded for this clonotype. V usage is TRBV7-2 and J usage is TRBJ2-7; TRBD2 might be the D (6 bases). Trimming left V 1 base short and J 5 bases short, with 18 bases between. This CDR3 region has 16 residues. Germline assignment: CDR1 SGHTA and CDR2 FQGNSA. Here the CDR3 reads CASSLDSASWEDEQYF. The DNA of the CDR3 is TGTGCCAGCAGCTTAGACTCTGCCTCCTGGGAGGACGAGCAGTACTTC.

The gene calls are TRBV2 and TRBJ2-7, with D unresolved. The ends were cut back, 7 bases at V and 0 bases at J, with 10 bases in the middle. Germline loops: CDR1 SNHLY, CDR2 FYNNEI. This CDR3 comprises 13 residues. For the CDR3, the DNA is TGTGCCAGCACTCTTAGGAGCTCCTACGAGCAGTACTTC. As protein: CASTLRSSYEQYF.

The sample holds many counts of this clonotype. The chain joins TRBV28 to TRBJ2-3, with D perhaps matching TRBD2 (5 bases). This CDR3 comprises 17 residues. V was trimmed by 0 bases and J by 7 bases, leaving 20 bases between them. Germline CDR1 is MDHEN and CDR2 is SYDVKM. This CDR3 reads CASSLWGRSYRGNTQYF. In DNA, the CDR3 is TGTGCCAGCAGTTTATGGGGAAGGTCCTACCGGGGAAATACGCAGTATTTT.

The CDR3 sequence: CASSQTRPISSGNTIYF. For the CDR3, the DNA is TGTGCCAGCAGCCAAACCCGGCCGATTTCCTCTGGAAACACCATATATTTT. The rearrangement uses TRBV7-8 and TRBJ1-3, with unresolved D. Germline CDR1 and CDR2: SGHVS and FQNEAQ. This CDR3 region has 17 residues. Trimming stripped 5 bases from V and 0 bases from J, with 17 bases between.

This clonotype was observed a handful of times. The CDR3 loop is CASSPTTDGTEAFF. CDR3 nucleotides: TGTGCCAGCTCACCAACTACGGACGGCACTGAAGCTTTCTTT. This chain connects TRBV18 to TRBJ1-1; unclear D gene. The CDR3 covers 14 residues. From germline, CDR1 is KGHSH and CDR2 LQKENI. The ends were cut back, 2 bases at V and 4 bases at J, with 11 bases in the middle. The variable domain in full, with the rest retrieved from reference TRBV18 and TRBJ1-1, is NAGVMQNPRHLVRRRGQEARLRCSPMKGHSHVYWYRQLPEEGLKFMVYLQKENIIDESGMPKERFSAEFPKEGPSILRIQQVVRGDSAAYFCASSPTTDGTEAFFGQGTRLTVV.

This clonotype was observed at least ten times. The rearrangement links TRBV20-1 to TRBJ1-1; a possible D gene is TRBD1 (5 bases). CDR3 length: 13 residues. Per the germline V gene, CDR1 is DFQATT and CDR2 is SNEGSKA (reference sequence). V was shortened by 3 bases and J by 2 bases, with 10 bases between the two germline ends. The CDR3 nucleotides are TGCAGTGCTAGTAAGGGACTAAACACTGAAGCTTTCTTT. It encodes CSASKGLNTEAFF.

This clonotype showed up many times. The chain combines TRBV20-1 with TRBJ2-1, with 8 bases that match TRBD2. Germline V gives CDR1 DFQATT, CDR2 SNEGSKA (reference sequence). V lost 5 bases, J lost 6 bases, and 9 bases stayed unmatched. This CDR3 region has 14 residues. The CDR3 reads CSAPPAGGPNEQFF. In nucleotides, the CDR3 is TGCAGTGCTCCCCCGGCGGGGGGCCCCAATGAGCAGTTCTTC.